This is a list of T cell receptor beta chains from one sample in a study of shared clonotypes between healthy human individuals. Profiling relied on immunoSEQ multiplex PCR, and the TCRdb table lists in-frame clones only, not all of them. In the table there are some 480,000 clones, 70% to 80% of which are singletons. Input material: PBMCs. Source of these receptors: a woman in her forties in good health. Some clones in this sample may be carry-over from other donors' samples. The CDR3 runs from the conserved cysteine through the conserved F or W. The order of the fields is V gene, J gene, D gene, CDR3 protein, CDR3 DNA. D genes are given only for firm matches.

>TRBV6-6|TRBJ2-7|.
CASSGGPLDSYEQYF
TGTGCCAGCTCCGGAGGGCCTCTAGACTCCTACGAGCAGTACTTC
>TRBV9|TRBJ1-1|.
CASRKGQANTEAFF
TGTGCCAGCAGAAAAGGCCAGGCTAACACTGAAGCTTTCTTT
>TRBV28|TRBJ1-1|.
CASSFLRGGYTEAFF
TGTGCCAGCAGTTTCCTCAGGGGAGGGTACACTGAAGCTTTCTTT
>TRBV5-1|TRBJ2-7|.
CASSFQGNYEQYF
TGCGCCAGCAGCTTTCAGGGGAACTACGAGCAGTACTTC
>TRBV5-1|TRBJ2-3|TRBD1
CASSPGTGANTQYF
TGCGCCAGCAGCCCCGGGACAGGGGCGAATACGCAGTATTTT
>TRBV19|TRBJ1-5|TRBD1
CASSPGQGNYQPQHF
TGTGCCAGTAGTCCGGGACAGGGGAACTATCAGCCCCAGCATTTT
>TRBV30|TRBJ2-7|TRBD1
CAWGQGGYEQYF
TGTGCCTGGGGACAGGGCGGGTACGAGCAGTACTTC
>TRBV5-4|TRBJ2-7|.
CASSLGDRSSYEQYF
TGTGCCAGCAGCTTAGGCGACAGGAGCTCCTACGAGCAGTACTTC
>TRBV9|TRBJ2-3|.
CASSVSGTSTDTQYF
TGTGCCAGCAGCGTTAGCGGAACTAGCACAGATACGCAGTATTTT
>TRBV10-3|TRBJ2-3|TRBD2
CAIRTSGGSDTQYF
TGTGCCATTAGAACTAGCGGGGGTTCAGATACGCAGTATTTT